This T cell receptor (beta chain) was observed in a study of shared clonotypes between healthy human individuals. Study conclusions and caveats: Only blood was sampled; tissue repertoires likely differ.

CDR3 length: 15 residues. With 4 bases clipped from V and 7 bases from J, the junction kept 11 bases outside the gene matches. The germline V gene has CDR1 SGHNT and CDR2 YYREEE (reference sequence). As to this clone: No antigen is known for it.

When replicate PCRs were run on unsorted PBMC, they used approximately 290 ng DNA, 25,000 to 35,000 T cell genomes. This table comes from immunoSEQ multiplex PCR, and its TCRdb copy is limited to in-frame clones, with some not included. Among about 460,000 clones listed, roughly four fifths were seen once. The rearrangement joins TRBV5-4 to TRBJ2-1; 7 positions match TRBD1. Sequencing used PBMCs. The receptor comes from a woman aged 40 to 50 in good health. Some clones in this sample may be carry-over from other donors' samples. CDR3 sequence reads: CASSPNQKTGNEQFF. The CDR3 DNA sequence: TGTGCCAGCAGCCCGAACCAGAAGACAGGGAATGAGCAGTTCTTC.